This TCR beta chain was sequenced during a study of graft-versus-host responses after intestinal transplantation. Overall study findings and caveats: Peak circulating GvH clone levels were associated with early post-transplant HvG declines.

As regards this clone: Antigen: not known.

V gave up 7 bases and J gave up 5 bases, with 9 bases separating them. CDR3 length equals 11 residues. Germline values: CDR1 SQVTM, CDR2 ANQGSEA. The protocol was immunoSEQ multiplex PCR, while the TCRdb copy is restricted to in-frame clones and leaves out a portion. The data show tens of thousands of clones, with roughly 90% seen just once and 1.6% held by the top ten. The material was PBMCs, obtained 26 days after transplant. This TCR was recovered from a human patient who received an intestinal transplant, so some T cells may come from the graft donor. This chain connects TRBV29-1 to TRBJ2-1, with a tentative D call TRBD2 (6 bases). The CDR3 DNA follows: TGCAGCGGCGGGATGGACAATGAGCAGTTCTTC. Its translation: CSGGMDNEQFF.